The present entry profiles one T cell receptor beta chain with its context. Only a few counts were recorded for this clonotype. The antigen it binds to is not known. No much larger clone exists at a distance of one base, and base qualities are not known. These data originate in a study of blood T cells in healthy people across ages (dated by TCRdb to about 2015). Study-wide context: In model experiments, roughly one uniquely barcoded TCR beta cDNA molecule per two T cells was captured by template switching. The study analyzed two additional independent replicas of 1 million unique cDNA reads from the same blood draw for two donors, one aged 18 to 29 and one aged 80 or older. Donors were grouped into four age groups: young (average about 15 years), middle-aged (39), aged (approximately 58) and long-lived (82). Donors of different ages were randomly distributed across sequencing lanes to avoid experimental bias. To track age-related changes in TCR beta repertoire diversity, the study relied on deep sequencing normalized with unique cDNA molecular identifiers. What the study reported, not specific to this receptor: Observed TCR beta diversity per million T cells fell roughly linearly with age, and a significant reduction was already apparent by age roughly 40. The CMV infection status of donors was not known, potentially confounding age-related changes in expanded clonotypes. Bulk unsorted PBMC profiling prevented conclusive comparison of naive and antigen-experienced compartments. A strong correlation was found between observed TCR beta diversity and the percentage of naive T cells measured by flow cytometry. Estimates of total diversity based on one million sequenced T cells were regarded as lower bounds and as underestimates. Compared with the aged group, more naive CD4+ T cells, fewer expanded clones and increased TCR diversity were shown by the long-lived group, suggesting age selection.

The roughly 42 donors, aged 6 to 90 years, were systemically healthy Caucasian individuals from Russia. Each donor gave 8 to 10 milliliters of peripheral blood, collected into EDTA-treated Vacutainer tubes. Ficoll-Paque density-gradient centrifugation was used to isolate PBMCs, with at least 6.5 million per sample. Total RNA, at least 5.5 micrograms per sample, was extracted from PBMCs with Trizol reagent. For every donor, flow cytometry on a PBMC aliquot measured the percentage of naive CD45RAhigh/CD27high T cells. Relative to germline, V is missing 5 bases and J is missing 5 bases, with 5 bases of the junction outside any gene match. CDR1 and CDR2 (SGHTA, FQGNSA) derive from the germline V gene. Reading from cysteine to phenylalanine, the CDR3 counts 13 amino acids. The entry retains the CDR3 DNA only, 39 bases that are in frame from base 1. The library was made by 5' RACE. The sequencer listed for this sample is Illumina HiSeq 2500. A second PCR of roughly 7 to 12 cycles was performed with a sample-barcoded 5' primer and a J-beta primer mix. A template-switch 5' adaptor carrying 12 random nucleotides introduced a unique molecular identifier onto each TCR beta cDNA molecule. At least 2.5 million CDR3-containing paired-end reads were obtained from each sample. All of the RNA was converted into first-strand cDNA using the Mint cDNA synthesis kit, with a TRBC-specific oligonucleotide serving as the primer. Following uracil-DNA glycosylase treatment, all cDNA underwent a first 18-cycle PCR with the universal primers M1SS and BC2_uni_R. Per the source publication's procedure: For normalization, 1 million high-quality reads, each with a distinct molecular identifier, were randomly selected from each sample. Reads with shared molecular identifiers were discarded instead of being binned into consensus sequences. CDR3 identification, clonotype clustering and error correction used MiTCR with a Q25 quality threshold and the strictest error-elimination algorithm. A nonparametric unseen species model using Euler transformation provided a lower-bound estimate of total TCR beta diversity. TCRdb itself trimmed the public reads at Q25 with fastp, ran MiXCR and retained productive beta chains. Entries are consolidated by CDR3 protein sequence, retaining the most common genes and DNA. Clone size and V and J calls follow TCRdb, not the original study. A total of about 720,000 distinct CDR3 sequences appear in this sample, 22% of them only once. The top ten constitute about 22% of the sample.

This receptor was obtained from a man aged 70 or older in good health. Sequenced material: blood. The V and J segments used are TRBV7-2 and TRBJ2-5; 7 bases in the junction line up with TRBD2. The CDR3 amino acid sequence is: CASSRGLRETQYF. At the DNA level, the sequence is TGTGCCAGCAGCCGGGGACTAAGGGAGACCCAGTACTTC.